The subject of this entry is one TCR beta chain. The table lists this clonotype with a few counts. Its antigen remains unidentified. The record has no base qualities; no much larger clone is one base away. The data were obtained in a study of blood T cells in healthy people across ages (dated by TCRdb to the mid-2010s). In terms of the full investigation: In model experiments, roughly one uniquely barcoded TCR beta cDNA molecule per two T cells was captured by template switching. Age-related changes in TCR beta repertoire diversity were measured in the study by deep sequencing normalized with unique cDNA molecular identifiers. The donors were divided into four age groups: young (average roughly 17 years), middle-aged (approximately 39), aged (roughly 66) and long-lived (roughly 88). Donors of different ages were randomly distributed across sequencing lanes to avoid experimental bias. Two additional independent replicas of 1 million unique cDNA reads from the same blood draw were analyzed for two donors (one aged 18 to 30 and one aged 80 or older). Overall results and qualifications from the work: Observed TCR beta diversity per million T cells fell roughly linearly with age, and a significant reduction was already apparent by age approximately 41. Estimates of total diversity based on one million sequenced T cells were regarded as lower bounds and as underestimates. Compared with the aged group, more naive CD4+ T cells, fewer expanded clones and increased TCR diversity were shown by the long-lived group, suggesting age selection. Observed TCR beta diversity correlated strongly with the percentage of naive T cells measured by flow cytometry. The CMV infection status of donors was not known, potentially confounding age-related changes in expanded clonotypes. Because profiling used bulk unsorted PBMCs, naive and antigen-experienced compartments could not be compared conclusively.

The donors were roughly 39 Caucasian individuals from Russia, aged roughly 6 to 100 years, who were systemically healthy. Ten milliliters of peripheral blood were drawn from each donor into EDTA-treated Vacutainer tubes. Ficoll-Paque density-gradient centrifugation was used to isolate PBMCs, with at least 6.5 million per sample. Total RNA, at least 6 micrograms per sample, was extracted from PBMCs with Trizol reagent. Naive CD45RAhigh/CD27high T cell percentages were measured by flow cytometry on a PBMC aliquot from every donor. Trimmed from V: 4 bases; trimmed from J: 4 bases; junction bases lacking a gene match: 18. The germline V gene gives CDR1 as LGHNT and CDR2 as FRNRAP. Spanning cysteine to phenylalanine, the CDR3 consists of 18 amino acids. Left in the record is the CDR3 DNA by itself, 54 bases read in frame from the first base. The protocol used for the library was 5' RACE. A second about 7 to 12 cycle PCR used a sample-barcoded 5' primer and a J-beta primer mix. A unique molecular identifier was introduced onto each TCR beta cDNA molecule by a template-switch 5' adaptor carrying 12 random nucleotides. Each sample yielded at least 3 million CDR3-containing paired-end reads. First-strand cDNA synthesis was performed from all RNA using the Mint cDNA synthesis kit, with priming by a TRBC-specific oligonucleotide. After uracil-DNA glycosylase treatment, a first 18-cycle PCR used universal primers M1SS and BC2_uni_R on all cDNA. In the original analysis: Normalization of each sample was performed by random selection of 1 million high-quality reads, each carrying a distinct molecular identifier. Reads with shared molecular identifiers were discarded instead of being binned into consensus sequences. MiTCR, set to a Q25 quality threshold and the strictest error-elimination algorithm, was used for CDR3 identification, clonotype clustering and error correction. Lower-bound total TCR beta diversity was estimated with a nonparametric unseen species model using Euler transformation. TCRdb's own reprocessing of the public reads used fastp at Q25 and MiXCR and kept productive beta chains. Rows matching on CDR3 protein sequence are summarized as one entry with the most common DNA and genes. TCRdb assigned the V and J calls; the authors' analysis was not used. The sample contains approximately 1,700,000 distinct CDR3 sequences, approximately 39% of them found a single time. In total, the top ten clones hold under 25% of the sample.

The chain is assembled from TRBV12-5 and TRBJ1-2, with 7 bases matching TRBD1. The sequencing sample was made of blood. The clonotype was recovered from a human donor in good health. The CDR3 region: CASGSSPGQARERYGYTF. The sequenced DNA is TGTGCTAGTGGTTCCTCCCCTGGACAGGCCCGTGAGCGCTATGGCTACACCTTC.